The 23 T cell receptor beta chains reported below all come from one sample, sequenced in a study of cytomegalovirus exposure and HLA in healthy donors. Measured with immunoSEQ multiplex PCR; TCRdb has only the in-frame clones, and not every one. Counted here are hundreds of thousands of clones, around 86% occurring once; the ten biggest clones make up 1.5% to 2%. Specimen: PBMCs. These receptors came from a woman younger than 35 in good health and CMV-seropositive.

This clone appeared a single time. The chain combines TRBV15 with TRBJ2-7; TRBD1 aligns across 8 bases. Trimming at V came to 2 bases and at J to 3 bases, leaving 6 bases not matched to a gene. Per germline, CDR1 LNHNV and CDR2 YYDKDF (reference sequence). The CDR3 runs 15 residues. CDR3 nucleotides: TGTGCCACCAGCAGACGACAGGGGATCGTCTACGAGCAGTACTTC. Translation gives CATSRRQGIVYEQYF.

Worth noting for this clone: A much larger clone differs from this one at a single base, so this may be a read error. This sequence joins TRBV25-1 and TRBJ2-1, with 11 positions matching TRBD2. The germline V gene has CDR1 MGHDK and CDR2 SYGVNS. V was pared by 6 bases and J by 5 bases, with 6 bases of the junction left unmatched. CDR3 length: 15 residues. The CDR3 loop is CASRTGTSGNNEQFF. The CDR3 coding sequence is TGTGCCAGCAGAACCGGGACTAGCGGAAACAATGAGCAGTTCTTC.

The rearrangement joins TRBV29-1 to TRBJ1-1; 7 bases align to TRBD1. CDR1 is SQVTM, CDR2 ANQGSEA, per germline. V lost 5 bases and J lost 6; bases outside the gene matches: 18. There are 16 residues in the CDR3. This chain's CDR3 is CSVRHRGRGFGPEAFF. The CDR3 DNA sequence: TGCAGCGTTAGGCATAGGGGGCGCGGGTTTGGTCCTGAAGCTTTCTTT.

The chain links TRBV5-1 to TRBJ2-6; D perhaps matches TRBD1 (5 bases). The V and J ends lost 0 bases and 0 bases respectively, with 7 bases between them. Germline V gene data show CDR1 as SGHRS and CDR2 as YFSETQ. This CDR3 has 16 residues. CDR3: CASSLGQTSGANVLTF. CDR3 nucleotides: TGCGCCAGCAGCTTGGGACAGACCTCTGGGGCCAACGTCCTGACTTTC.

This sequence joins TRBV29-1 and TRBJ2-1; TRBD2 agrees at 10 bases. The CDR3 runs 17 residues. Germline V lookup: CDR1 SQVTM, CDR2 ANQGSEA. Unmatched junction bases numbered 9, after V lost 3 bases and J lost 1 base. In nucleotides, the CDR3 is TGCAGCGTTGATCGAGCATCTAGCGGGAGATCCTACAATGAGCAGTTCTTC. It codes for CSVDRASSGRSYNEQFF.

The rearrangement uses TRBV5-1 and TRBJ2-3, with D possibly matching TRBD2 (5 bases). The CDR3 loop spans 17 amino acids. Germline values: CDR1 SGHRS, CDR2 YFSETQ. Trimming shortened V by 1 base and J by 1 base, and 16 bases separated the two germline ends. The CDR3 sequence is CASSLKVSGIRTDTQYF. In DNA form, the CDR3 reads TGCGCCAGCAGCTTGAAAGTCTCGGGGATTCGCACAGATACGCAGTATTTT. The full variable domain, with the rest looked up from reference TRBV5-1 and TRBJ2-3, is KAGVTQTPRYLIKTRGQQVTLSCSPISGHRSVSWYQQTPGQGLQFLFEYFSETQRNKGNFPGRFSGRQFSNSRSEMNVSTLELGDSALYLCASSLKVSGIRTDTQYFGPGTRLTVL.

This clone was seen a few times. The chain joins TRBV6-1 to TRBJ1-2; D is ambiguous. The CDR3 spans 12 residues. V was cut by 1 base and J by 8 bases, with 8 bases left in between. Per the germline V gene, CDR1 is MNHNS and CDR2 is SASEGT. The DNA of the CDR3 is TGTGCCAGCAGTGAAGGTGGGCTGGGCTACACCTTC. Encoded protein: CASSEGGLGYTF.

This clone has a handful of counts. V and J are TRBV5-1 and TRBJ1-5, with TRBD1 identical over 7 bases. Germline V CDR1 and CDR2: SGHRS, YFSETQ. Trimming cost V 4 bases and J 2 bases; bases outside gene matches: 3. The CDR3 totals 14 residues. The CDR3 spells CASSVGTGNQPQHF. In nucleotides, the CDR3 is TGCGCCAGCAGCGTAGGGACAGGCAATCAGCCCCAGCATTTT.

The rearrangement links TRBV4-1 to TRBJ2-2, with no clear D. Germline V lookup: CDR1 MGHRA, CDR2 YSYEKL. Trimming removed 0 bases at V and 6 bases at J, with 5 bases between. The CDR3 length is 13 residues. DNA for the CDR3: TGCGCCAGCAGCCAAGATATCCCCGGGGAGCTGTTTTTT. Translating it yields CASSQDIPGELFF.

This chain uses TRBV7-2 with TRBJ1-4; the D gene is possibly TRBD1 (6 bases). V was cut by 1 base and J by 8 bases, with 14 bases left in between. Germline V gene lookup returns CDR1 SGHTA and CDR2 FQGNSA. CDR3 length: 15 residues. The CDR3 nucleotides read TGTGCCAGCAGCTTAGAACAGGGAGGGGACGAAAAACTGTTTTTT. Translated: CASSLEQGGDEKLFF.

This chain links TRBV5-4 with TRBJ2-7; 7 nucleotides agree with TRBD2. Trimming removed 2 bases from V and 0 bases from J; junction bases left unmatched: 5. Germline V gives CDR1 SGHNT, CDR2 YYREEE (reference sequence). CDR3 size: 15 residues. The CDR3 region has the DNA TGTGCCAGCAGCTTTGGTTGGACTAGCTCCTACGAGCAGTACTTC. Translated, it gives CASSFGWTSSYEQYF.

CDR3: CASSERTGKNGYTF. CDR3 in DNA: TGTGCCAGCAGCGAGAGGACAGGGAAAAACGGCTACACCTTC. This chain links TRBV5-4 with TRBJ1-2, with TRBD1 matching 8 bases. V lost 4 bases and J lost 8; bases outside the gene matches: 10. From germline, CDR1 is SGHNT and CDR2 YYREEE (reference sequence). The CDR3 loop spans 14 amino acids.

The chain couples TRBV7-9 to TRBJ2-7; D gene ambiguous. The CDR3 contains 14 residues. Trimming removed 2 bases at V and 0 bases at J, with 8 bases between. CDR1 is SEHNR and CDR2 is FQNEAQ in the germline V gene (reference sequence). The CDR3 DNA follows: TGTGCCAGCAGCTTAACGGTCCTCTCCTACGAGCAGTACTTC. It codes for CASSLTVLSYEQYF.

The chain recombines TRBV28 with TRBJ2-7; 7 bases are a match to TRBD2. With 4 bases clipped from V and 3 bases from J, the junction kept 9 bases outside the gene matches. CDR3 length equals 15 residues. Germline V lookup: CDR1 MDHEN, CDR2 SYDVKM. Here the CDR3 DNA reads TGTGCCAGCAGTTCCCGAAAGCGGGGAATCTACGAGCAGTACTTC. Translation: CASSSRKRGIYEQYF.

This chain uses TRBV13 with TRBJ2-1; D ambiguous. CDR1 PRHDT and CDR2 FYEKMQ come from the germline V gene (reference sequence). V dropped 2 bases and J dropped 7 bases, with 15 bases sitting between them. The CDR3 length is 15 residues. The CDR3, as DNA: TGTGCCAGCAGCTTAAATATTCTGGGCCCTAATGAGCAGTTCTTC. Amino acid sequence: CASSLNILGPNEQFF.

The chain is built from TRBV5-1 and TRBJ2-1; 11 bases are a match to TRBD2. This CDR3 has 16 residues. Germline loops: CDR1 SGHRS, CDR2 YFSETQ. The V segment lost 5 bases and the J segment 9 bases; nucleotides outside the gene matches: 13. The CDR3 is CASRSVLAGAPGEQFF. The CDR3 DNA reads TGCGCCAGCAGATCCGTACTAGCGGGAGCCCCAGGTGAGCAGTTCTTC.

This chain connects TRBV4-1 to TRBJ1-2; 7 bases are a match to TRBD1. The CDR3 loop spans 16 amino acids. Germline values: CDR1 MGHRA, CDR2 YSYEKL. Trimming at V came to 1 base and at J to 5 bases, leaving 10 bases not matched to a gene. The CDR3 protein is CASSQGPRGLEYGYTF. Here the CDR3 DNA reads TGCGCCAGCAGCCAAGGACCGAGGGGGCTTGAATATGGCTACACCTTC.

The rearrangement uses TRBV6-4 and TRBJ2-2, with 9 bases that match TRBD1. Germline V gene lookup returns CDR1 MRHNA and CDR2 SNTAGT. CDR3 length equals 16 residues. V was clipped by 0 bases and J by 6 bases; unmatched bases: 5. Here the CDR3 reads CASSDSDRGLSGELFF. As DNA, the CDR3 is TGTGCCAGCAGTGACTCGGACAGGGGTTTATCCGGGGAGCTGTTTTTT.

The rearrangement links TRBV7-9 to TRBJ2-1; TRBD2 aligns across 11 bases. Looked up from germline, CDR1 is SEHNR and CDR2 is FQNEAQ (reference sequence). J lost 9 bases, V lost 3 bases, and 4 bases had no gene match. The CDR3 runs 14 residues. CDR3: CASSLTSGALEQFF. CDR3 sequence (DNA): TGTGCCAGCAGCTTGACTAGCGGGGCCCTTGAGCAGTTCTTC.

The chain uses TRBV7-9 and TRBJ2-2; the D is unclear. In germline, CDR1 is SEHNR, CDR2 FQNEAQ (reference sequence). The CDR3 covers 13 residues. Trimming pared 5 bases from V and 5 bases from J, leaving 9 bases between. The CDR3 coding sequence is TGTGCCAGCAGCCAGCGAACAACCGGGGAGCTGTTTTTT. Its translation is CASSQRTTGELFF.

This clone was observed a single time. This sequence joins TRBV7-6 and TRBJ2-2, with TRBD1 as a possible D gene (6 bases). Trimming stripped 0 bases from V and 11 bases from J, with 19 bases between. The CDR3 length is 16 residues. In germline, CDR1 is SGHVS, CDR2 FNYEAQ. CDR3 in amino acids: CASSLAYRDRTPELFF. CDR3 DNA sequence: TGTGCCAGCAGCTTAGCGTACAGGGACCGCACGCCCGAGCTGTTTTTT.

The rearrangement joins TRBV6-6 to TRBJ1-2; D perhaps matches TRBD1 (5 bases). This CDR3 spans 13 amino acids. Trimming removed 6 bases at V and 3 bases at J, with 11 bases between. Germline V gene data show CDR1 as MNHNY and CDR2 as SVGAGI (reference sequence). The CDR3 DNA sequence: TGTGCCAGCAGCCCCGACAGCTACTATGGCTACACCTTC. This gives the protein CASSPDSYYGYTF.

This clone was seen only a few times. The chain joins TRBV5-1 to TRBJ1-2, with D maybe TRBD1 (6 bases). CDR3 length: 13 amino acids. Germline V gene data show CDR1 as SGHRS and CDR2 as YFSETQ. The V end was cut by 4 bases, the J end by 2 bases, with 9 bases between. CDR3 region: CASSPTGNYGYTF. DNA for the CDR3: TGCGCCAGCAGCCCCACAGGGAACTATGGCTACACCTTC.